This T cell receptor (beta chain) was captured in a study of PD-1 blockade in classical Hodgkin lymphoma. Study in general: Patients had nivolumab dosed at 3 mg/kg, delivered intravenously every 2 weeks. Broader study findings: Similar baseline diversity was found in complete responders and newly diagnosed patients.

Noted time point: cycle 4 day 1 (C4D1), after less than 7 weeks of nivolumab. All patients experienced relapse after autologous stem cell transplantation, and brentuximab vedotin exposure was variable. Some clones are missing from TCRdb's copy, which holds only in-frame ones; the method was immunoSEQ multiplex PCR. Here the sample spans about 20,000 clones, 70% to 85% being singletons. Turning to this clone: The target antigen is unknown.

The germline CDR1 and CDR2 sequences are MNHEY and SMNVEV (reference sequence). The CDR3 runs 16 residues. The V segment lost 3 bases and the J segment 6 bases; nucleotides outside the gene matches: 8. Sequenced material: peripheral blood mononuclear cells (PBMCs), taken before the fourth cycle of nivolumab. This clonotype was obtained from a human donor with classical Hodgkin lymphoma. The V gene is TRBV27, the J gene TRBJ2-3, with 11 bases identical to TRBD1. CDR3 DNA sequence: TGTGCCAGCAGTTTCTTCGCGGGACAGGGGGTGGATACGCAGTATTTT. Protein sequence: CASSFFAGQGVDTQYF.